These T cell receptor beta chains were read from a single sample in a study of blood T cell repertoires in COVID-19. Libraries were prepared by immunoSEQ multiplex PCR; TCRdb keeps only in-frame clonotypes and omits some of them. This sample yields 140,000 to 150,000 clones, of which almost 85% are seen a single time; 3% to 3.5% belongs to the top ten. The specimen sequenced was PBMCs or T cells enriched from blood (not recorded which). Receptors originate from a woman between 45 and 60 years old with acute COVID-19. CDR3s include the opening cysteine and the closing phenylalanine or tryptophan. A D gene is named only where the DNA matches it firmly. A clone size is listed for some rows: how often the clone was seen (once, few, many), or a class if it is expanded.

CDR3: CASSDTGTGLDTQYF; DNA: TGTGCCAGTAGTGACACCGGGACAGGGTTGGATACGCAGTATTTT; V: TRBV19; size: NA; J: TRBJ2-3; D: TRBD1
CDR3: CASTLGTNYGYTF; DNA: TGTGCCAGTACTCTGGGCACTAACTATGGCTACACCTTC; V: TRBV19; size: NA; J: TRBJ1-2; D: NA
CDR3: CASSQGFGGGPDTQYF; DNA: TGCGCCAGCAGCCAAGGGTTCGGCGGAGGGCCAGATACGCAGTATTTT; V: TRBV4-1; size: NA; J: TRBJ2-3; D: NA
CDR3: CASRSGTGTGELFF; DNA: TGTGCCAGCAGATCCGGGACAGGCACCGGGGAGCTGTTTTTT; V: TRBV5-5; size: few; J: TRBJ2-2; D: TRBD1
CDR3: CASSIYPSGRQETQYF; DNA: TGTGCCAGTAGTATATACCCTAGCGGGAGACAAGAGACCCAGTACTTC; V: TRBV19; size: NA; J: TRBJ2-5; D: TRBD2
CDR3: CASSLAQGDGYTF; DNA: TGTGCCAGCAGCTTAGCCCAGGGGGATGGCTACACCTTC; V: TRBV11-2; size: NA; J: TRBJ1-2; D: TRBD1
CDR3: CASSISSGSEQFF; DNA: TGTGCCAGTAGTATTTCTAGCGGGTCTGAGCAGTTCTTC; V: TRBV19; size: NA; J: TRBJ2-1; D: TRBD2
CDR3: CASAKQGATAETQYF; DNA: TGTGCCAGCGCGAAACAGGGGGCGACCGCCGAGACCCAGTACTTC; V: TRBV9; size: NA; J: TRBJ2-5; D: TRBD1
CDR3: CASKEASANTGELFF; DNA: TGTGCCAGCAAGGAGGCCAGCGCGAACACCGGGGAGCTGTTTTTT; V: TRBV2; size: NA; J: TRBJ2-2; D: NA
CDR3: CASSQGLARYNEQFF; DNA: TGTGCCAGCAGCCAGGGACTAGCGCGTTACAATGAGCAGTTCTTC; V: TRBV7-3; size: NA; J: TRBJ2-1; D: TRBD2
CDR3: CASSDVTGGNQPQHF; DNA: TGTGCCAGCAGTGACGTGACAGGGGGCAATCAGCCCCAGCATTTT; V: TRBV2; size: few; J: TRBJ1-5; D: TRBD1
CDR3: CATSNRGKGFMEKLFF; DNA: TGTGCCACCAGCAACAGGGGGAAGGGTTTTATGGAAAAACTGTTTTTT; V: TRBV15; size: few; J: TRBJ1-4; D: TRBD1
CDR3: CASSPGQGAREQYF; DNA: TGTGCCAGCAGTCCGGGACAGGGGGCACGGGAGCAGTACTTC; V: TRBV2; size: few; J: TRBJ2-7; D: TRBD1
CDR3: CASSPLRGYTGELFF; DNA: TGTGCCAGCAGCCCCCTTCGAGGGTACACCGGGGAGCTGTTTTTT; V: TRBV11-2; size: NA; J: TRBJ2-2; D: NA
CDR3: CASSYPTSGAYEQYF; DNA: TGTGCCAGCAGTTACCCGACTAGCGGGGCCTACGAGCAGTACTTC; V: TRBV6-2/TRBV6-3; size: NA; J: TRBJ2-7; D: TRBD2
CDR3: CASRRTGVSYEQYF; DNA: TGTGCCAGCAGGAGGACAGGGGTTTCCTACGAGCAGTACTTC; V: TRBV6-5; size: NA; J: TRBJ2-7; D: TRBD1
CDR3: CASSQVQGSYYEAFF; DNA: TGCGCCAGCAGCCAAGTTCAGGGGTCCTACTACGAAGCTTTCTTT; V: TRBV4-1; size: NA; J: TRBJ1-1; D: NA
CDR3: CASSFQGLDNEQFF; DNA: TGTGCCAGCAGCTTTCAGGGCTTAGACAATGAGCAGTTCTTC; V: TRBV7-2; size: NA; J: TRBJ2-1; D: NA
CDR3: CASAPGTSSTDTQYF; DNA: TGTGCCAGCGCCCCCGGGACTAGTAGCACAGATACGCAGTATTTT; V: TRBV2; size: few; J: TRBJ2-3; D: TRBD2
CDR3: CASIEVTSGPYEQYF; DNA: TGTGCCAGCATCGAGGTGACTAGCGGTCCCTACGAGCAGTACTTC; V: TRBV7-2; size: NA; J: TRBJ2-7; D: TRBD2
CDR3: CSASTGGFEKLFF; DNA: TGCAGTGCTAGTACAGGGGGGTTTGAAAAACTGTTTTTT; V: TRBV20-1; size: NA; J: TRBJ1-4; D: TRBD1
CDR3: CASSQGPQRGNTIYF; DNA: TGTGCCAGCAGCCAAGGTCCCCAGAGGGGAAACACCATATATTTT; V: TRBV3-1/TRBV3-2; size: NA; J: TRBJ1-3; D: NA
CDR3: CASSNNLAGVDEQYF; DNA: TGTGCCAGCAGTAATAACCTAGCGGGAGTGGATGAGCAGTACTTC; V: TRBV6-5; size: NA; J: TRBJ2-7; D: TRBD2
CDR3: CATGGLAGTPGELFF; DNA: TGTGCCACCGGCGGACTAGCGGGAACCCCCGGGGAGCTGTTTTTT; V: TRBV6-4; size: NA; J: TRBJ2-2; D: TRBD2
CDR3: CASSPELRGQGNEQYF; DNA: TGTGCCAGCAGCCCGGAACTACGGGGACAGGGTAATGAGCAGTACTTC; V: TRBV25-1; size: few; J: TRBJ2-7; D: TRBD1
CDR3: CASSFPNWASGNTIYF; DNA: TGTGCCAGCAGCTTCCCCAACTGGGCTTCGGGAAACACCATATATTTT; V: TRBV11-2; size: NA; J: TRBJ1-3; D: NA
CDR3: CASSFFGGAGYEQYF; DNA: TGTGCCAGCAGTTTTTTTGGGGGGGCCGGGTACGAGCAGTACTTC; V: TRBV7-2; size: once; J: TRBJ2-7; D: NA
CDR3: CASSPRVRGETPGELFF; DNA: TGCGCCAGCAGCCCCCGAGTCAGGGGGGAAACACCCGGGGAGCTGTTTTTT; V: TRBV4-3; size: NA; J: TRBJ2-2; D: NA